The 30 T cell receptor beta chains in this list originate from one sample, sequenced in a study of CD8 T cells in ankylosing spondylitis. TCRdb analysed the 5' RACE reads with MiXCR anew, one entry per CDR3 protein. The sample has about 340,000 distinct CDR3 sequences, roughly 14% seen once. Sequenced input: blood, either unsorted or a sorted T cell fraction (not recorded which). These receptors originate from a male donor with ankylosing spondylitis or in good health (not recorded which).

The J gene is TRBJ2-7, the V gene TRBV11-2; D assignment may be TRBD1 or TRBD2 (6 bases each). This CDR3 has 15 residues. V gave up 2 bases and J gave up 0 bases, with 11 bases separating them. CDR1 is SGHAT and CDR2 is FQNNGV in the germline V gene. In nucleotides, the CDR3 is TGTGCCAGCAGCTTAAGGGGGGCCCCCTCCTACGAGCAGTACTTC. It translates to CASSLRGAPSYEQYF.

V and J are TRBV18 and TRBJ2-5; D not resolved. The germline gives CDR1 KGHSH, CDR2 LQKENI. Deletions cut 6 bases from V and 2 bases from J, with 10 bases between. This CDR3 comprises 13 residues. The CDR3 sequence is CASSRSRQETQYF. CDR3 coding DNA: TGTGCCAGCTCGCGGAGCCGACAAGAGACCCAGTACTTC.

This clonotype was observed a few times. The rearrangement joins TRBV12-3 or TRBV12-4 to TRBJ2-5; 7 bases line up with TRBD1. Unmatched junction bases numbered 7, after V lost 8 bases and J lost 4 bases. This CDR3 is 13 amino acids long. The CDR3 loop reads CASVGTDRETQYF. In nucleotides, the CDR3 is TGTGCCAGCGTTGGGACAGATCGAGAGACCCAGTACTTC.

This sequence joins TRBV11-1 and TRBJ2-2; 7 positions agree with TRBD2. The CDR3 runs to 18 residues. The germline V gene encodes CDR1 SGHAT and CDR2 FQDESV (reference sequence). Trimming cost V 3 bases and J 0 bases; bases outside gene matches: 10. The CDR3 DNA reads TGTGCCAGCAGCTTGGGAGGGATTAAGGGCGCGAACACCGGGGAGCTGTTTTTT. Translation: CASSLGGIKGANTGELFF.

This clonotype has just a few counts. The V call is TRBV7-9, the J call TRBJ2-1; D remains ambiguous. V was pared by 1 base and J by 1 base, with 8 bases between. Germline CDR1 reads SEHNR; CDR2 reads FQNEAQ (reference sequence). This CDR3 has 15 residues. CDR3 sequence: CASSLEDLSYNEQFF. The DNA of the CDR3 is TGTGCCAGCAGCTTAGAGGACCTATCCTACAATGAGCAGTTCTTC.

The chain links TRBV29-1 to TRBJ1-1; perhaps TRBD1 as D (5 bases). Looked up from germline, CDR1 is SQVTM and CDR2 is ANQGSEA. This CDR3 comprises 9 residues. Deletions cut 5 bases from V and 12 bases from J, with 10 bases between. The CDR3 DNA sequence: TGCAGCGTTCCTCGGGGGACTTTCTTT. This codes for CSVPRGTFF.

This clonotype was observed a few times. V usage is TRBV12-3 or TRBV12-4 and J usage is TRBJ2-1, with TRBD2 identical over 14 bases. V lost 3 bases and J lost 4; bases outside the gene matches: 5. There are 17 residues in the CDR3. CDR3: CASSFGTSGGPYNEQFF. The CDR3 DNA is TGTGCCAGCAGTTTCGGGACTAGCGGGGGCCCTTACAATGAGCAGTTCTTC.

This chain uses TRBV5-1 with TRBJ1-5, with D perhaps TRBD1 (5 bases). CDR1 and CDR2 (germline): SGHRS, YFSETQ. This CDR3 has 15 amino acids. V shed 0 bases and J shed 5 bases, with 12 bases lying between them. For the CDR3, the DNA is TGCGCCAGCAGCTTGGTTGGCAGGGCTGATCAGCCCCAGCATTTT. It yields the protein CASSLVGRADQPQHF. Variable domain in full (rest from reference TRBV5-1 and TRBJ1-5): KAGVTQTPRYLIKTRGQQVTLSCSPISGHRSVSWYQQTPGQGLQFLFEYFSETQRNKGNFPGRFSGRQFSNSRSEMNVSTLELGDSALYLCASSLVGRADQPQHFGDGTRLSIL.

This chain's CDR3 is CASSPFWAGASYNEQFF. Written as DNA, the CDR3 is TGTGCCAGCAGCCCGTTCTGGGCGGGCGCCTCCTACAATGAGCAGTTCTTC. The rearrangement joins TRBV7-2 to TRBJ2-1; D might be TRBD2 (5 bases). The V end was cut by 5 bases, the J end by 0 bases, with 17 bases between. CDR1 and CDR2 (germline): SGHTA, FQGNSA. This CDR3 spans 17 amino acids.

This clonotype occurred many times. This chain links TRBV4-1 with TRBJ1-4, with D possibly being TRBD1 (5 bases). The V end lost 2 bases, the J end lost 8 bases, and 15 bases lay between the germline ends. The germline V gene encodes CDR1 MGHRA and CDR2 YSYEKL. The CDR3 has 15 residues. The CDR3 region has the DNA TGCGCCAGCAGCCAACGGGGGGGGGTCCAGGAAAAACTGTTTTTT. Protein product: CASSQRGGVQEKLFF.

The chain employs TRBV7-2 and TRBJ2-1; TRBD2 matches at 8 bases. The ends lost 4 bases at V and 5 bases at J; junction bases unmatched: 4. Germline V gene lookup returns CDR1 SGHTA and CDR2 FQGNSA. This CDR3 is built from 14 residues. Here the CDR3 reads CASSYTSGHNEQFF. CDR3 bases: TGTGCCAGCAGCTATACTAGCGGCCACAATGAGCAGTTCTTC.

The table lists this clonotype with a few counts. The genes are TRBV5-1 and TRBJ2-7; D could derive from TRBD1 or TRBD2 (5 bases each). The CDR3 runs to 14 residues. Germline assignment: CDR1 SGHRS and CDR2 YFSETQ. The V gene lost 8 bases and the J gene lost 4 bases, with 19 bases spanning the gap. The CDR3 loop is CASRLGTEEYEQYF. For the CDR3, the DNA is TGCGCCAGTCGACTGGGGACGGAGGAATACGAGCAGTACTTC.

This sequence joins TRBV3-1 and TRBJ2-7; 8 bases fit TRBD1. Germline values: CDR1 LGHDT, CDR2 YNNKEL (reference sequence). V lost 10 bases and J lost 2; bases outside the gene matches: 13. The CDR3 consists of 15 residues. The CDR3 here is CATSDRDRRTYEQYF. The DNA for the CDR3 is TGTGCCACATCTGACCGGGACAGGCGGACCTACGAGCAGTACTTC.

V and J are TRBV9 and TRBJ2-6; no firm D call. In germline, CDR1 is SGDLS, CDR2 YYNGEE. The CDR3 loop spans 12 amino acids. Trimming took off 3 bases at V and 6 bases at J, with 4 bases between the two ends. The CDR3 sequence: CASSGMANVLTF. CDR3 bases: TGTGCCAGCAGCGGCATGGCCAACGTCCTGACTTTC.

The CDR3 protein is CASSQDMRGRPYNEQFF. CDR3 nucleotides: TGTGCCAGCAGCCAAGATATGAGGGGCCGGCCGTACAATGAGCAGTTCTTC. The chain links TRBV14 to TRBJ2-1; D could derive from TRBD1 or TRBD2 (5 bases each). This CDR3 has 17 residues. Deletions cut 0 bases from V and 4 bases from J, with 16 bases between. Germline values: CDR1 SGHDN, CDR2 FVKESK.

The CDR3 DNA reads as TGTGCCACCAGCAGAGGACTAGCGGGAGGGACTAGCACAGATACGCAGTATTTT. Its protein product is CATSRGLAGGTSTDTQYF. The genes are TRBV15 and TRBJ2-3; 14 bases match TRBD2. CDR1 is LNHNV and CDR2 is YYDKDF in the germline V gene (reference sequence). The CDR3 totals 18 residues. V gave up 1 base and J gave up 0 bases; unmatched junction bases: 3.

There are a few counts of this clonotype. The chain recombines TRBV20-1 with TRBJ2-7, with 10 positions matching TRBD2. Trimming cost V 4 bases and J 4 bases; bases outside gene matches: 4. The CDR3 loop spans 13 amino acids. Per germline, CDR1 DFQATT and CDR2 SNEGSKA (reference sequence). The CDR3 here is CSATPGLAYEQYF. The CDR3 DNA is TGCAGTGCTACACCGGGACTAGCGTACGAGCAGTACTTC.

The chain uses TRBV5-1 and TRBJ2-3; the match to TRBD2 covers 12 bases. The CDR3 extends over 16 amino acids. Germline CDR1 and CDR2: SGHRS and YFSETQ. Trimming removed 5 bases from V and 5 bases from J; junction bases left unmatched: 9. The CDR3 bases are TGCGCCAGCAGGAGAGGGATGACTAGCGGGAGAGATACGCAGTATTTT. Its protein product is CASRRGMTSGRDTQYF.

The chain joins TRBV12-5 to TRBJ2-1; D unclear. The CDR3 runs to 15 residues. V was trimmed by 0 bases and J by 7 bases, leaving 13 bases between them. The germline V gene encodes CDR1 LGHNT and CDR2 FRNRAP. In DNA, the CDR3 is TGTGCTAGTGGTTTGGTAGCCCAGGCCGGGAATGAGCAGTTCTTC. Amino acids: CASGLVAQAGNEQFF. Full variable domain (missing parts from reference TRBV12-5 and TRBJ2-1): DARVTQTPRHKVTEMGQEVTMRCQPILGHNTVFWYRQTMMQGLELLAYFRNRAPLDDSGMPKDRFSAEMPDATLATLKIQPSEPRDSAVYFCASGLVAQAGNEQFFGPGTRLTVL.

This clonotype has a handful of counts. The chain uses TRBV30 and TRBJ2-5; 7 bases agree with TRBD2. Germline V lookup: CDR1 GTSNPN, CDR2 SVGIG (reference sequence). This CDR3 region has 13 residues. Losses at the gene ends were 1 base for V and 6 bases for J; bases not matched to a gene: 5. In DNA, the CDR3 is TGTGCCTGGAGTGAGCCTAGCGGAAAGACCCAGTACTTC. As protein: CAWSEPSGKTQYF. Complete variable domain (other parts from reference TRBV30 and TRBJ2-5): SQTIHQWPATLVQPVGSPLSLECTVEGTSNPNLYWYRQAAGRGLQLLFYSVGIGQISSEVPQNLSASRPQDRQFILSSKKLLLSDSGFYLCAWSEPSGKTQYFGPGTRLLVL.

The sample holds a few counts of this clonotype. The rearrangement links TRBV3-1 to TRBJ2-5; 7 bases agree with TRBD1. Germline assignment: CDR1 LGHDT and CDR2 YNNKEL (reference sequence). The CDR3 has 17 residues. V gave up 1 base and J gave up 3 bases; unmatched junction bases: 11. CDR3 nucleotides: TGTGCCAGCAGCCAAGTATTCCTGGGGGACAGAAAAGAGACCCAGTACTTC. Translated, it gives CASSQVFLGDRKETQYF.

V gene TRBV12-3 or TRBV12-4 combines with J gene TRBJ2-3; D gene unclear. The CDR3 covers 16 residues. V was trimmed by 5 bases and J by 0 bases, leaving 15 bases between them. The CDR3, as DNA: TGTGCCAGCAGTCATGGACGGGCCCTTAGCACAGATACGCAGTATTTT. This codes for CASSHGRALSTDTQYF.

The chain recombines TRBV5-1 with TRBJ1-6; D is uncertain. The CDR3 extends over 16 amino acids. Germline CDR1 SGHRS, CDR2 YFSETQ. Trimming shortened V by 1 base and J by 5 bases, and 13 bases separated the two germline ends. CDR3 protein: CASSLTPGADNSPLHF. The CDR3 DNA reads as TGCGCCAGCAGCTTGACTCCGGGAGCCGATAATTCACCCCTCCACTTT.

This clonotype was seen a handful of times. In DNA form, the CDR3 reads TGTGCCAGCAGCTTGGGGCAGGGGTCGGGTACGCAGTATTTT. Protein product: CASSLGQGSGTQYF. V is TRBV5-4 and J is TRBJ2-3; weak D call: TRBD1 (6 bases). Germline assignment: CDR1 SGHNT and CDR2 YYREEE (reference sequence). V dropped 0 bases and J dropped 8 bases, with 13 bases sitting between them. This CDR3 region has 14 residues.

This clonotype was counted once. The V and J genes are TRBV20-1 and TRBJ1-1; D call uncertain. CDR3 length: 14 residues. V was clipped by 0 bases and J by 6 bases, with 14 bases between them. The germline CDR1 and CDR2 sequences are DFQATT and SNEGSKA (reference sequence). The CDR3 spells CSARDRIWGAEAFF. The CDR3 DNA sequence: TGCAGTGCTAGAGATCGAATATGGGGAGCTGAAGCTTTCTTT.

The chain combines TRBV4-1 with TRBJ2-7, with TRBD2 matching 13 bases. The germline V gene has CDR1 MGHRA and CDR2 YSYEKL. The CDR3 is 15 amino acids. Losses at the gene ends were 2 bases for V and 7 bases for J; bases not matched to a gene: 5. Written as DNA, the CDR3 is TGCGCCAGCAGCCAATCCCAGACTAGCGGGAGGGAGCAGTACTTC. Encoded protein: CASSQSQTSGREQYF.

V is TRBV14 and J is TRBJ2-3, with D unclear. Trimming removed 0 bases at V and 3 bases at J, with 10 bases between. This CDR3 contains 15 residues. Germline-derived CDR1 and CDR2 are SGHDN and FVKESK. In DNA, the CDR3 is TGTGCCAGCAGCCAAGATTATGACCTTACAGATACGCAGTATTTT. Translated, it gives CASSQDYDLTDTQYF.

This clonotype was counted only a few times. V and J are TRBV10-2 and TRBJ1-5; 10 positions match TRBD1. The germline CDR1 and CDR2 sequences are WSHSY and SAAADI. This CDR3 is 15 amino acids long. V trimming: 5 bases; J trimming: 6 bases; junction bases outside the gene matches: 7. The CDR3 reads CASSPGQGMGQPQHF. CDR3 sequence (DNA): TGCGCCAGCAGTCCGGGACAGGGGATGGGTCAGCCCCAGCATTTT.

J is TRBJ2-7 and V is TRBV5-1, with 11 bases matching TRBD1. The CDR3 sequence is 15 residues long. The V and J ends lost 3 bases and 3 bases, in that order; junction bases with no gene match: 5. Germline V gives CDR1 SGHRS, CDR2 YFSETQ. The CDR3, as DNA: TGCGCCAGCAGCTCCCAGGGACAGGGGGACTACGAGCAGTACTTC. Its protein is CASSSQGQGDYEQYF. Full variable domain (missing parts from reference TRBV5-1 and TRBJ2-7): KAGVTQTPRYLIKTRGQQVTLSCSPISGHRSVSWYQQTPGQGLQFLFEYFSETQRNKGNFPGRFSGRQFSNSRSEMNVSTLELGDSALYLCASSSQGQGDYEQYFGPGTRLTVT.

This clonotype was picked up a small number of times. In nucleotides, the CDR3 is TGTGCCAGCAGCTTCCGTCTAGCTACAGCGATCTCCTACGAGCAGTACTTC. It yields the protein CASSFRLATAISYEQYF. The V and J genes are TRBV7-2 and TRBJ2-7, with D perhaps matching TRBD2 (5 bases). The CDR3 length is 17 residues. V gave up 3 bases and J gave up 0 bases, with 18 bases separating them. Germline V lookup: CDR1 SGHTA, CDR2 FQGNSA.